This T cell receptor beta chain came from a study of identical twins. Study outcomes and limitations: Compared with models, monozygotic twins showed more out-of-frame TCR alpha sharing. The study reached conclusions through statistical analysis that was cross-sectional, not following the same donors.

This clonotype was detected a few times. Its matching antigen is unknown. Template switching added a universal primer site, and cDNA bore unique molecular identifiers. TCRdb fed the 5' RACE reads into MiXCR, producing one record per CDR3 protein. Of around 550,000 distinct CDR3 sequences detected, about 16% appear once; the ten largest clones hold roughly 0.43%. The germline gives CDR1 SGHRS, CDR2 YFSETQ. CDR3 size: 15 residues. The V and J ends lost 4 bases and 8 bases, in that order; junction bases with no gene match: 12. The same sample was also used in a study of yellow fever vaccine responses in identical twins.

The sample taken for sequencing was CD4+ T cells sorted from blood. This sequence joins TRBV5-1 and TRBJ2-1; TRBD1 matches 7 bases. This TCR was recovered from a woman under 30 in good health. Here the CDR3 reads CASSPDKGAYDEQFF. The CDR3 DNA reads TGCGCCAGCAGCCCGGACAAGGGGGCCTATGATGAGCAGTTCTTC.